These 6 T cell receptor beta chains came from one sample sequenced in a study of T cells in localized non-small cell lung cancer. Produced via immunoSEQ multiplex PCR; TCRdb's table is partial and in-frame only. There are around 7,100 clones in the sample; about 44% occur only once, and 3.8% lies in the top ten. The sequences come from lymph node tissue, collected before any cancer treatment. These receptors all stem from a man aged 35 to 69 with stage I lung adenocarcinoma.

This chain connects TRBV19 to TRBJ2-2; 7 bases fit TRBD1. J lost 4 bases, V lost 5 bases, and 7 bases had no gene match. Germline loops: CDR1 LNHDA, CDR2 SQIVND (reference sequence). The CDR3 length is 15 residues. The CDR3 loop is CASSVDGTATGELFF. The CDR3 DNA reads TGTGCCAGTAGTGTGGACGGGACAGCCACCGGGGAGCTGTTTTTT. Based on the CDR3 plus reference TRBV19 and TRBJ2-2, the full variable domain is DGGITQSPKYLFRKEGQNVTLSCEQNLNHDAMYWYRQDPGQGLRLIYYSQIVNDFQKGDIAEGYSVSREKKESFPLTVTSAQKNPTAFYLCASSVDGTATGELFFGEGSRLTVL.

The chain recombines TRBV19 with TRBJ1-5; D not resolved. The CDR3 runs to 13 residues. The germline V gene has CDR1 LNHDA and CDR2 SQIVND (reference sequence). V dropped 4 bases and J dropped 7 bases, with 11 bases sitting between them. CDR3 protein: CASSKKPWQPQHF. CDR3 nucleotides: TGTGCCAGTAGTAAGAAGCCTTGGCAGCCCCAGCATTTT.

CDR3 DNA sequence: TGTGCCAGCAGTTTAATTGCTTTAGGGGGAGAGACCCAGTACTTC. This gives the protein CASSLIALGGETQYF. This chain uses TRBV28 with TRBJ2-5; D is perhaps TRBD1 (6 bases). V lost 2 bases to trimming and J lost 4 bases, with 14 bases between them. Germline V CDR1 and CDR2: MDHEN, SYDVKM. This CDR3 is built from 15 residues.

This clone showed up just a few times. This chain connects TRBV11-3 to TRBJ1-4; a weak D match, TRBD1 (6 bases). The CDR3 consists of 15 residues. Deletions cut 3 bases from V and 3 bases from J, with 11 bases between. Germline lookup yields CDR1 SGHNT and CDR2 YENEEA. CDR3 sequence: CASSFQGLPNEKLFF. DNA for the CDR3: TGTGCCAGCAGCTTCCAGGGGCTACCTAATGAAAAACTGTTTTTT. The full variable domain, its missing parts supplied by reference TRBV11-3 and TRBJ1-4, is EAGVVQSPRYKIIEKKQPVAFWCNPISGHNTLYWYLQNLGQGPELLIRYENEEAVDDSQLPKDRFSAERLKGVDSTLKIQPAELGDSAVYLCASSFQGLPNEKLFFGSGTQLSVL.

J is TRBJ2-5 and V is TRBV5-1, with D unresolved. The CDR3 is made up of 16 amino acids. Germline CDR1 is SGHRS and CDR2 is YFSETQ. Trimming pared 0 bases from V and 1 base from J, leaving 13 bases between. This chain's CDR3 is CASSLGHQAFQETQYF. The CDR3 nucleotides read TGCGCCAGCAGCTTGGGGCATCAAGCCTTCCAAGAGACCCAGTACTTC.

This clone has only a few counts. V is TRBV22-1 and J is TRBJ1-1; the table's D call, TRBD1, has no DNA check behind it. TRBV22-1 is designated a pseudogene. The CDR3 loop spans 15 amino acids. The CDR3 protein is CASSPPRGQGTEAFF. CDR3 sequence (DNA): TGTGCCAGCAGTCCACCCAGGGGGCAGGGTACTGAAGCTTTCTTT.